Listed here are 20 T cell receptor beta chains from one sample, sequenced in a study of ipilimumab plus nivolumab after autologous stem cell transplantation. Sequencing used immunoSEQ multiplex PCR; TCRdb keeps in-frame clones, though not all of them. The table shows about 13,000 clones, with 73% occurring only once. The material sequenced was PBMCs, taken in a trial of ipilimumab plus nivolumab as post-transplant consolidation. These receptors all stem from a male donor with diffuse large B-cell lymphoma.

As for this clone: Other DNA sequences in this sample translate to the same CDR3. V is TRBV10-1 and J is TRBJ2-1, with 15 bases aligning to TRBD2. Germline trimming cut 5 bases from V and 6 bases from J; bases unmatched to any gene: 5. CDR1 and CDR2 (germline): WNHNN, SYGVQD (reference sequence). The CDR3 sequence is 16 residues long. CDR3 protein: CASSPGLAGGSNEQFF. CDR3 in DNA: TGCGCCAGCAGTCCGGGACTAGCGGGAGGTAGCAATGAGCAGTTCTTC.

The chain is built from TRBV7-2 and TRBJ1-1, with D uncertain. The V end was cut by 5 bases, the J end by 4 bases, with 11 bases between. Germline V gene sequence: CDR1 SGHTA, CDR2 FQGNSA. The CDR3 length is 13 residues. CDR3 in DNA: TGTGCCAGCAGCAGAGTGGTCGGCACTGAAGCTTTCTTT. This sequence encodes CASSRVVGTEAFF.

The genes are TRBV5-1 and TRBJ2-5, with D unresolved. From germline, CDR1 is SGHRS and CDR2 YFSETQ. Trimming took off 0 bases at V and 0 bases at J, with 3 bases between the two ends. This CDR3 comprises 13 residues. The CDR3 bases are TGCGCCAGCAGCTTGGTTTACCAAGAGACCCAGTACTTC. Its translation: CASSLVYQETQYF.

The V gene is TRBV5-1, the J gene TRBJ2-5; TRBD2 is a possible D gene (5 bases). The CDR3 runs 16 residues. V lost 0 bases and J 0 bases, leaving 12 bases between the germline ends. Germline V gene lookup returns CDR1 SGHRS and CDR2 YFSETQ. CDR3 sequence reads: CASSLVQRMYQETQYF. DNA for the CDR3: TGCGCCAGCAGCTTGGTCCAGCGGATGTACCAAGAGACCCAGTACTTC. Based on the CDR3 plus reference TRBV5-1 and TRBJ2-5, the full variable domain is KAGVTQTPRYLIKTRGQQVTLSCSPISGHRSVSWYQQTPGQGLQFLFEYFSETQRNKGNFPGRFSGRQFSNSRSEMNVSTLELGDSALYLCASSLVQRMYQETQYFGPGTRLLVL.

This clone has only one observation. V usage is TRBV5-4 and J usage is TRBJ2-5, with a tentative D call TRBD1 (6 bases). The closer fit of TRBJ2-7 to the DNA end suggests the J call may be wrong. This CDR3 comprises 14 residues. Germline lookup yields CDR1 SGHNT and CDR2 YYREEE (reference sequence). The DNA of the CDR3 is TGTGCCAGCAGCTTCGAGGGGGTTCAATACGAGCAGTACTTC. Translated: CASSFEGVQYEQYF.

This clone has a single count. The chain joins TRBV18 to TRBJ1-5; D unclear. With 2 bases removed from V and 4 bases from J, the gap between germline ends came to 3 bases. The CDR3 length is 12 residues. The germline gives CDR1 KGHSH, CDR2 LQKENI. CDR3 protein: CASSPENQPQHF. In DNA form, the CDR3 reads TGTGCCAGCTCACCAGAAAATCAGCCCCAGCATTTT.

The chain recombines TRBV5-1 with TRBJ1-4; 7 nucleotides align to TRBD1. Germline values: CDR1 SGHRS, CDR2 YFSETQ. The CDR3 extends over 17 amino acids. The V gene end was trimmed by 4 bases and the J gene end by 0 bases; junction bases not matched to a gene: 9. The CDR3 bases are TGCGCCAGCAGCGGAAGACAGGGATCGGCAACTAATGAAAAACTGTTTTTT. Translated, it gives CASSGRQGSATNEKLFF.

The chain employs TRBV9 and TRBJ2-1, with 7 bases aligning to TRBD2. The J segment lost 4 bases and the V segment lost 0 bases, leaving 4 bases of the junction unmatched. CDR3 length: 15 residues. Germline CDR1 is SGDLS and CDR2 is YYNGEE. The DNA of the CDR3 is TGTGCCAGCAGCGTAGTGTCTAGCGGATACAATGAGCAGTTCTTC. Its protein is CASSVVSSGYNEQFF.

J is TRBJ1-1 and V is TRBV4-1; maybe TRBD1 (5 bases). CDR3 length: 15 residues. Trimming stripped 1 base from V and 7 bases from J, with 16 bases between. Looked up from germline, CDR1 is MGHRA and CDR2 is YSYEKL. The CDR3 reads CASSQVVTGQREAFF. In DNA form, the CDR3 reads TGCGCCAGCAGCCAAGTTGTAACAGGACAACGTGAAGCTTTCTTT.

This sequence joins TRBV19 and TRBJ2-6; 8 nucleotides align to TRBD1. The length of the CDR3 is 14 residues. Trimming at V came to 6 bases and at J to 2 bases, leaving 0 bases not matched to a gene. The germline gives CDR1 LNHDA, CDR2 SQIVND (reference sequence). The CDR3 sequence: CASSRGPGANVLTF. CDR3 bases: TGTGCCAGTAGCAGGGGGCCTGGGGCCAACGTCCTGACTTTC.

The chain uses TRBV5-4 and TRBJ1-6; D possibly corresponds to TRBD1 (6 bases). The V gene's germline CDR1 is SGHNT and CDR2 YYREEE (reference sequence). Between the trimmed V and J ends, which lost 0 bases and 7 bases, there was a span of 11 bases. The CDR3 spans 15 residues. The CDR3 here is CASSLAGQGNSPLHF. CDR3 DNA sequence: TGTGCCAGCAGCTTGGCCGGGCAGGGGAATTCACCCCTCCACTTT. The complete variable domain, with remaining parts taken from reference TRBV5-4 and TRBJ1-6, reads ETGVTQSPTHLIKTRGQQVTLRCSSQSGHNTVSWYQQALGQGPQFIFQYYREEENGRGNFPPRFSGLQFPNYSSELNVNALELDDSALYLCASSLAGQGNSPLHFGNGTRLTVT.

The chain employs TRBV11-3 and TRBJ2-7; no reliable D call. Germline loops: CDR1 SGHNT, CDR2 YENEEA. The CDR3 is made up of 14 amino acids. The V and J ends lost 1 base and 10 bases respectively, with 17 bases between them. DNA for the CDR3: TGTGCCAGCAGCTTAGCGGCGGTTTCGACGGACCAGTACTTC. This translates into CASSLAAVSTDQYF.

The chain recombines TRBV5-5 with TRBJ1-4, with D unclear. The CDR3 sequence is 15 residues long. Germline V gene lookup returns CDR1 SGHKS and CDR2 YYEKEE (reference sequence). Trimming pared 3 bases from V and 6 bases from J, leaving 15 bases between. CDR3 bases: TGTGCCAGCAGCTCGCCCATAGGACGGGATGAAAAACTGTTTTTT. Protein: CASSSPIGRDEKLFF.

In DNA form, the CDR3 reads TGTGCCAGCAGCTTGGGACTTTTAGATACGCAGTATTTT. Its protein product is CASSLGLLDTQYF. V and J are TRBV5-4 and TRBJ2-3; D remains ambiguous. The CDR3 is made up of 13 amino acids. Germline V gene sequence: CDR1 SGHNT, CDR2 YYREEE (reference sequence). The germline V and J ends were trimmed by 0 bases and 5 bases, with 7 bases remaining between them.

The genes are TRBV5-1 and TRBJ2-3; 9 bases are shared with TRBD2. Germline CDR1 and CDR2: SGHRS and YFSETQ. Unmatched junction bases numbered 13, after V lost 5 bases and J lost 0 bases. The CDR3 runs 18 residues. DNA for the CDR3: TGCGCCAGCAGACCCGGGACTAGCACGGCCCCCAGCACAGATACGCAGTATTTT. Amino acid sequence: CASRPGTSTAPSTDTQYF.

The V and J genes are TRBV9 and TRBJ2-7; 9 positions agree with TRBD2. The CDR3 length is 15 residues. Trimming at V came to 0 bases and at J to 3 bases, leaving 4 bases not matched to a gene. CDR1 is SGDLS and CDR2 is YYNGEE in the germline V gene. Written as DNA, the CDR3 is TGTGCCAGCAGCGTAGGCCCTAGCGGGGACTACGAGCAGTACTTC. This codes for CASSVGPSGDYEQYF.

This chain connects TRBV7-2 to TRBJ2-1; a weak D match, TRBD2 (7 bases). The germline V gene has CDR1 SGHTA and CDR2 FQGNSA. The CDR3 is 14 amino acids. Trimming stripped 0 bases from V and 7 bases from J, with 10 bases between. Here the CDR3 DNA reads TGTGCCAGCAGCTTAGCGGCGGGGGCGAATGAGCAGTTCTTC. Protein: CASSLAAGANEQFF.

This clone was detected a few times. Written as DNA, the CDR3 is TGTGCCAGCAGCTTGTTGATGGCAAGAAACGAGCAGTACTTC. Translating gives CASSLLMARNEQYF. This chain links TRBV5-4 with TRBJ2-7; D not resolved. The CDR3 has 14 amino acids. The germline gives CDR1 SGHNT, CDR2 YYREEE (reference sequence). V shed 1 base and J shed 5 bases, with 13 bases lying between them.

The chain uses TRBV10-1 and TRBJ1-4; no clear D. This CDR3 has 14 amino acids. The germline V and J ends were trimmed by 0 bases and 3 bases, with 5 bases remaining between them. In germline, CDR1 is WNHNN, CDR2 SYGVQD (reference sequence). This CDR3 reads CASSESSANEKLFF. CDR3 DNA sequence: TGCGCCAGCAGTGAGTCTTCGGCTAATGAAAAACTGTTTTTT.

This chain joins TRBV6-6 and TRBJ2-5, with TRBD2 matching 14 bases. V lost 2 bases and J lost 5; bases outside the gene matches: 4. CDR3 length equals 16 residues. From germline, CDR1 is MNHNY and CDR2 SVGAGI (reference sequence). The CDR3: CASSYSGTSGGETQYF. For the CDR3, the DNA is TGTGCCAGCAGTTACAGTGGGACTAGCGGGGGTGAGACCCAGTACTTC.